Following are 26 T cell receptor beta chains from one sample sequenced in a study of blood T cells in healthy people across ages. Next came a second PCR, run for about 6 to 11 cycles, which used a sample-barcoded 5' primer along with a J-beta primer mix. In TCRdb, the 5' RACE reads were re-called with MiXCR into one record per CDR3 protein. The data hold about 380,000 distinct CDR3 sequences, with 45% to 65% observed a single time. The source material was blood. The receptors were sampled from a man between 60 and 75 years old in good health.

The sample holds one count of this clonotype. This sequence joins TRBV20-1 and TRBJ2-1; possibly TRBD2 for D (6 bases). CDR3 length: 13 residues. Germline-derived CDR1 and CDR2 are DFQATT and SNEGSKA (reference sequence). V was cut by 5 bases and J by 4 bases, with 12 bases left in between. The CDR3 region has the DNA TGCAGTGCTTCCGGGACTGGTTACAATGAGCAGTTCTTC. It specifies CSASGTGYNEQFF.

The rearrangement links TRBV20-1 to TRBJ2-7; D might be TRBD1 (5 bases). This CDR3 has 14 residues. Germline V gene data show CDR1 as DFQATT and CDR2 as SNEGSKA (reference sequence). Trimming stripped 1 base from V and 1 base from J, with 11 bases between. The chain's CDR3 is CSARAGPNSYEQYF. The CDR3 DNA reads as TGCAGTGCTAGAGCAGGGCCCAATTCCTACGAGCAGTACTTC.

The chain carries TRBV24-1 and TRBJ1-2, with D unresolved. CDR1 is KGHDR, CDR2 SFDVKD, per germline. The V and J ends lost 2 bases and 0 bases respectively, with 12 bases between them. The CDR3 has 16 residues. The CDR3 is CATSDSSRAPNYGYTF. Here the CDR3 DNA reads TGTGCCACCAGTGATTCATCCCGGGCCCCTAACTATGGCTACACCTTC.

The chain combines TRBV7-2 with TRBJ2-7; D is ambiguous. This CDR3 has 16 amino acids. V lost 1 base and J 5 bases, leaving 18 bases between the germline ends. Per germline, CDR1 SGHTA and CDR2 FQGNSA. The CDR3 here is CASSLDPGFAQNEQYF. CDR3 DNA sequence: TGTGCCAGCAGCTTAGACCCCGGATTCGCCCAGAACGAGCAGTACTTC.

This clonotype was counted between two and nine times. CDR3 DNA sequence: TGTGCCAGCAGGAGTCAGAAAAACATTCAGTACTTC. It encodes CASRSQKNIQYF. This chain connects TRBV21-1 to TRBJ2-4. TRBV21-1 is marked as a pseudogene. CDR3 length: 12 amino acids.

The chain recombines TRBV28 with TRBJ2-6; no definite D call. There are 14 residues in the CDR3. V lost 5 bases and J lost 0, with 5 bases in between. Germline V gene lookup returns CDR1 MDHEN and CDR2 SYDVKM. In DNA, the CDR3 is TGTGCCAGCAGTGTCCTCTCTGGGGCCAACGTCCTGACTTTC. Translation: CASSVLSGANVLTF.

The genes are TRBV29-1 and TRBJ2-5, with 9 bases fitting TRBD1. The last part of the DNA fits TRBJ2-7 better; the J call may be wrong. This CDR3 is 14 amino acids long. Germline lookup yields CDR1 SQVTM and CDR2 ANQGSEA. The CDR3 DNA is TGCAGCGTTAAAGCCGGGACAGGGAGCGGCGAGCAGTACTTC. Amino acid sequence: CSVKAGTGSGEQYF.

The CDR3 region has the DNA TGCAGCGTTCCCACCGGACAGCCTAACTATGGCTACACCTTC. Its translation: CSVPTGQPNYGYTF. The chain couples TRBV29-1 to TRBJ1-2; D may be TRBD1 (6 bases). The germline V gene has CDR1 SQVTM and CDR2 ANQGSEA. The CDR3 contains 14 residues. V was shortened by 5 bases and J by 0 bases, with 13 bases between the two germline ends. Full variable domain (missing parts from reference TRBV29-1 and TRBJ1-2): SAVISQKPSRDICQRGTSLTIQCQVDSQVTMMFWYRQQPGQSLTLIATANQGSEATYESGFVIDKFPISRPNLTFSTLTVSNMSPEDSSIYLCSVPTGQPNYGYTFGSGTRLTVV.

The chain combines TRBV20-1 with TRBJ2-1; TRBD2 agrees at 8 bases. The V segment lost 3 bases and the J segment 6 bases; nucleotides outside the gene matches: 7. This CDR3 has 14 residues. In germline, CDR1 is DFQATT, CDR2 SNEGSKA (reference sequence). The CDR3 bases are TGCAGTGCTAGGAGCGGGGGAAGGGTCAATGAGCAGTTCTTC. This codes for CSARSGGRVNEQFF.

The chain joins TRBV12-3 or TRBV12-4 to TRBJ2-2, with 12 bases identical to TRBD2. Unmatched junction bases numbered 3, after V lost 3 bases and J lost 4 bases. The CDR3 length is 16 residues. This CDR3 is CASSLRLAGATGELFF. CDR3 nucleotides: TGTGCCAGCAGTTTGAGACTAGCGGGAGCCACCGGGGAGCTGTTTTTT.

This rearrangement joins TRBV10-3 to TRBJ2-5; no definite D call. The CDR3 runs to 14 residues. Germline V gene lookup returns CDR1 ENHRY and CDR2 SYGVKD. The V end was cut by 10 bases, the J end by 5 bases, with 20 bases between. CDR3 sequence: CASSLTETWETQYF. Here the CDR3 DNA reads TGTGCCAGCAGCCTTACAGAAACCTGGGAGACCCAGTACTTC.

For the CDR3, the DNA is TGTGCCAGCAGCCGGGACTACTACTCCTACGAGCAGTACTTC. It is translated as CASSRDYYSYEQYF. The chain couples TRBV7-2 to TRBJ2-7, with TRBD2 identical over 7 bases. Trimming took 5 bases from V and 0 from J; bases not matched to a gene: 4. This CDR3 is 14 amino acids long. The germline V gene has CDR1 SGHTA and CDR2 FQGNSA.

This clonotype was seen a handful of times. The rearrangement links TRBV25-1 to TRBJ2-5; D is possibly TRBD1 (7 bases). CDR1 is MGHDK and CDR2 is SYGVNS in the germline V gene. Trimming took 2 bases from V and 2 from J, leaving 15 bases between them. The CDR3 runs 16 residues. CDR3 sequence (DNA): TGTGCCAGCAGTGAAGCAGGGGGACTTTTACAAGAGACCCAGTACTTC. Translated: CASSEAGGLLQETQYF.

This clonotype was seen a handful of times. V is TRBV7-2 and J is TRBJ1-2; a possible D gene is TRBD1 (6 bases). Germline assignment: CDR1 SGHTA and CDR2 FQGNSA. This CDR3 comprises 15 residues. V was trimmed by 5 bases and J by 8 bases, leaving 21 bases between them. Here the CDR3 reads CASSPQVLGGSGYTF. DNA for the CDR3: TGTGCCAGCAGCCCACAAGTGTTGGGGGGCAGCGGCTACACCTTC.

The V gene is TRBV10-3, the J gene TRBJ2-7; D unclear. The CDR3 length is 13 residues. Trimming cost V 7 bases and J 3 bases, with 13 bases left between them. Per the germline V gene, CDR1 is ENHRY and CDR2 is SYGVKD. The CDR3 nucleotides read TGTGCCATCAACGTCGACCAGAACTACGAGCAGTACTTC. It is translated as CAINVDQNYEQYF.

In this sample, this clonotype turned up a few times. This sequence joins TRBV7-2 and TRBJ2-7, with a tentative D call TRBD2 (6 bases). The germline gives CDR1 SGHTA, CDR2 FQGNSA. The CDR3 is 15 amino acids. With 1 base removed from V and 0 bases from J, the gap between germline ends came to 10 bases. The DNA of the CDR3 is TGTGCCAGCAGCTTAGGGCGGGGCAGCTCCTACGAGCAGTACTTC. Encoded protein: CASSLGRGSSYEQYF.

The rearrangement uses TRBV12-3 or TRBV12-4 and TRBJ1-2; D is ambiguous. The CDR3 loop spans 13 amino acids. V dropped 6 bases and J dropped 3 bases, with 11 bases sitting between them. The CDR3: CASSPGIYYGYTF. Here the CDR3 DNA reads TGTGCCAGCAGCCCCGGAATTTACTATGGCTACACCTTC.

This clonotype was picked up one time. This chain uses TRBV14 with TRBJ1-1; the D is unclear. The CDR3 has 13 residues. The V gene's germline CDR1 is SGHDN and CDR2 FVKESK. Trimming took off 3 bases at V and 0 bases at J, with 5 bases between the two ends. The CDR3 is CASSHGMNTEAFF. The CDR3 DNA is TGTGCCAGCAGCCATGGTATGAACACTGAAGCTTTCTTT.

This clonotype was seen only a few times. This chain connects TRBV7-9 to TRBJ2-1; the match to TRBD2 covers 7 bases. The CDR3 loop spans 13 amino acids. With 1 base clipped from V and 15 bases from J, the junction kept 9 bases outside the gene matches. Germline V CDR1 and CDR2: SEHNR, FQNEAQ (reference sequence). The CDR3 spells CASSLGGGGPRFF. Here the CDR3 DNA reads TGTGCCAGCAGCTTAGGTGGCGGGGGACCCAGGTTCTTC.

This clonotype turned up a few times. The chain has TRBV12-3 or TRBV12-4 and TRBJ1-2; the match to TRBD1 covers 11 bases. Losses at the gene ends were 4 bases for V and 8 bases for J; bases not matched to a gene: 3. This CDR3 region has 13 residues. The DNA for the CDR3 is TGTGCCAGCAGTTCGGACAGGGGGCTAGGCTACACCTTC. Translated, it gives CASSSDRGLGYTF.

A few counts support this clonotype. The CDR3 coding sequence is TGTGCCAGCAGTTACTCTGGGGGCTCGGATACGCAGTATTTT. This encodes CASSYSGGSDTQYF. The rearrangement joins TRBV6-6 to TRBJ2-3; possibly TRBD1 for D (6 bases). The CDR3 is 14 residues long. Germline CDR1 and CDR2: MNHNY and SVGAGI (reference sequence). The V and J ends lost 0 bases and 6 bases respectively, with 10 bases between them.

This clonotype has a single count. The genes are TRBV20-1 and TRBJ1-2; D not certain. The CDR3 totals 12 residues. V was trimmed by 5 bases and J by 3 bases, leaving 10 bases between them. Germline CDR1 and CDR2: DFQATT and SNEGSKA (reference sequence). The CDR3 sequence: CSAPALDYGYTF. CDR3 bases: TGCAGTGCTCCCGCATTGGACTATGGCTACACCTTC.

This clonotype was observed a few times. For the CDR3, the DNA is TGCAGTGCTAGAGATGCCGCAGCGGGAGGCAATGAGCAGTACTTC. This encodes CSARDAAAGGNEQYF. The chain carries TRBV20-1 and TRBJ2-5; 9 nucleotides align to TRBD2. The CDR3 is made up of 15 amino acids. Germline V gene lookup returns CDR1 DFQATT and CDR2 SNEGSKA (reference sequence). V dropped 0 bases and J dropped 11; count of bases not matched to a gene: 13.

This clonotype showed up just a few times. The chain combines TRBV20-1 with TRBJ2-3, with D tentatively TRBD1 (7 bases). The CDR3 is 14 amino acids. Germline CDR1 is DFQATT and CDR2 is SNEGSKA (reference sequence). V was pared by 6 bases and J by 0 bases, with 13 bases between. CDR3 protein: CSAEGQTSTDTQYF. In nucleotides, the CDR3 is TGCAGTGCGGAGGGACAGACTAGCACAGATACGCAGTATTTT.

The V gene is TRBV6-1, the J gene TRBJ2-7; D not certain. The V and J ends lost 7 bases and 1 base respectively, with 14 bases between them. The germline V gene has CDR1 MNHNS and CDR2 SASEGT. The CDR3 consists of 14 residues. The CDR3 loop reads CASKLGWDSYEQYF. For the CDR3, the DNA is TGTGCCAGCAAACTGGGGTGGGATTCCTACGAGCAGTACTTC.

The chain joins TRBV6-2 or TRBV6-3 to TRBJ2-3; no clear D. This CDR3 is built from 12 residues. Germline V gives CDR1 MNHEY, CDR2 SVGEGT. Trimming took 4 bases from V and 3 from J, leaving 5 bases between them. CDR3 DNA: TGTGCCAGCAGTTGGGGTACAGATACGCAGTATTTT. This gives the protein CASSWGTDTQYF.